The rows below give T cell receptor beta chains drawn from one sample of a study of shared clonotypes between healthy human individuals. Produced via immunoSEQ multiplex PCR; TCRdb's table is partial and in-frame only. The table has 90,000 to 130,000 clones, around 68% seen once. The sequencing input was memory CD8+ T cells sorted from blood. The receptors originated from a woman aged 30 to 39 in good health. CDR3s include the opening cysteine and the closing phenylalanine or tryptophan. Fields, in order: D gene, J gene, clone size, V gene, CDR3 protein, CDR3 DNA. D genes are given only for firm matches. Some rows have no size entry. The others give once, few or many, or a class for an expanded clone.

D gene: -
J gene: TRBJ1-5
clone size: -
V gene: TRBV27
CDR3 protein: CASSFLGGGWAQHF
CDR3 DNA: TGTGCCAGCAGTTTTTTGGGGGGGGGCTGGGCCCAGCATTTT

D gene: -
J gene: TRBJ2-7
clone size: -
V gene: TRBV4-1
CDR3 protein: CASSQDTRLVVREQYF
CDR3 DNA: TGCGCCAGCAGCCAAGATACCCGCTTGGTGGTACGCGAGCAGTACTTC

D gene: -
J gene: TRBJ2-7
clone size: -
V gene: TRBV27
CDR3 protein: CASSLTPGGSSYEQYF
CDR3 DNA: TGTGCCAGCAGTTTAACCCCCGGGGGCAGCTCCTACGAGCAGTACTTC

D gene: -
J gene: TRBJ2-5
clone size: -
V gene: TRBV25-1
CDR3 protein: CASSEGRGSSAETQYF
CDR3 DNA: TGTGCCAGCAGTGAAGGTAGGGGGAGCAGCGCAGAGACCCAGTACTTC

D gene: -
J gene: TRBJ2-7
clone size: -
V gene: TRBV4-1
CDR3 protein: CASSRARVAHSSYEQYF
CDR3 DNA: TGCGCCAGCAGCCGGGCAAGGGTAGCGCATTCCTCCTACGAGCAGTACTTC

D gene: -
J gene: TRBJ2-7
clone size: -
V gene: TRBV7-9
CDR3 protein: CASSGDTGSDYEQYF
CDR3 DNA: TGTGCCAGCAGCGGGGACACCGGGAGTGACTACGAGCAGTACTTC

D gene: TRBD2
J gene: TRBJ2-5
clone size: -
V gene: TRBV6-1
CDR3 protein: CASSDVAGVGLETQYF
CDR3 DNA: TGTGCCAGCAGTGACGTGGCGGGAGTAGGGTTAGAGACCCAGTACTTC

D gene: -
J gene: TRBJ2-7
clone size: -
V gene: TRBV28
CDR3 protein: CASNSPPYEQYF
CDR3 DNA: TGTGCCAGCAACTCCCCCCCCTACGAGCAGTACTTC

D gene: TRBD1
J gene: TRBJ2-7
clone size: -
V gene: TRBV2
CDR3 protein: CASKWDRVVEQYF
CDR3 DNA: TGTGCCAGCAAGTGGGACAGGGTTGTGGAGCAGTACTTC

D gene: TRBD2
J gene: TRBJ2-7
clone size: -
V gene: TRBV7-9
CDR3 protein: CASSSTSGSYEQYF
CDR3 DNA: TGTGCCAGCAGCTCCACTAGCGGATCCTACGAGCAGTACTTC

D gene: TRBD2
J gene: TRBJ2-1
clone size: -
V gene: TRBV2
CDR3 protein: CASSVGLAINNEQFF
CDR3 DNA: TGTGCCAGCAGTGTCGGACTAGCCATTAACAATGAGCAGTTCTTC

D gene: -
J gene: TRBJ2-3
clone size: -
V gene: TRBV11-1
CDR3 protein: CASSSDTYPTDTQYF
CDR3 DNA: TGTGCCAGCAGCTCCGACACCTACCCCACAGATACGCAGTATTTT

D gene: TRBD2
J gene: TRBJ2-7
clone size: many
V gene: TRBV9
CDR3 protein: CASGEGIDEQYF
CDR3 DNA: TGTGCCAGCGGGGAGGGCATCGACGAGCAGTACTTC

D gene: TRBD1
J gene: TRBJ2-3
clone size: -
V gene: TRBV28
CDR3 protein: CASSLGTGIQDTQYF
CDR3 DNA: TGTGCCAGCAGTTTAGGGACAGGGATTCAAGATACGCAGTATTTT

D gene: TRBD2
J gene: TRBJ2-1
clone size: -
V gene: TRBV5-1
CDR3 protein: CASMGSSGSVNEQFF
CDR3 DNA: TGCGCCAGCATGGGGAGTAGCGGGAGTGTCAATGAGCAGTTCTTC

D gene: -
J gene: TRBJ1-1
clone size: -
V gene: TRBV19
CDR3 protein: CASSMRYGGNPEAFF
CDR3 DNA: TGTGCCAGTAGTATGCGTTATGGGGGTAATCCCGAAGCTTTCTTT

D gene: TRBD1
J gene: TRBJ2-7
clone size: once
V gene: TRBV5-1
CDR3 protein: CASSPQSGQDYEQYF
CDR3 DNA: TGCGCCAGCAGCCCCCAATCCGGACAGGACTACGAGCAGTACTTC

D gene: -
J gene: TRBJ1-1
clone size: -
V gene: TRBV27
CDR3 protein: CASSAVDWLSEAFF
CDR3 DNA: TGTGCCAGCAGTGCGGTGGACTGGCTCTCCGAAGCTTTCTTT

D gene: -
J gene: TRBJ2-7
clone size: -
V gene: TRBV19
CDR3 protein: CASSQYLAGYSYEQYF
CDR3 DNA: TGTGCCAGTAGCCAATATTTGGCGGGGTACTCCTACGAGCAGTACTTC

D gene: -
J gene: TRBJ2-1
clone size: few
V gene: TRBV11-3
CDR3 protein: CASSLAATPYNEQFF
CDR3 DNA: TGTGCCAGCAGCTTGGCTGCTACGCCCTACAATGAGCAGTTCTTC

D gene: -
J gene: TRBJ1-1
clone size: -
V gene: TRBV28
CDR3 protein: CASSLWGPVLERRAFF
CDR3 DNA: TGTGCCAGCAGTTTATGGGGCCCTGTCCTCGAAAGAAGAGCTTTCTTT

D gene: TRBD1
J gene: TRBJ2-7
clone size: -
V gene: TRBV27
CDR3 protein: CASSPWTGGLEQYF
CDR3 DNA: TGTGCCAGCAGTCCCTGGACAGGGGGACTCGAGCAGTACTTC

D gene: -
J gene: TRBJ2-7
clone size: -
V gene: TRBV28
CDR3 protein: CASAVLWGKAYEQYF
CDR3 DNA: TGTGCCAGCGCGGTACTCTGGGGTAAAGCCTACGAGCAGTACTTC

D gene: -
J gene: TRBJ2-7
clone size: -
V gene: TRBV5-4
CDR3 protein: CASSLATPEIYEQYF
CDR3 DNA: TGTGCCAGCAGCTTGGCCACCCCCGAAATCTACGAGCAGTACTTC

D gene: -
J gene: TRBJ2-7
clone size: once
V gene: TRBV10-3
CDR3 protein: CAASQYSYEQYF
CDR3 DNA: TGTGCCGCGTCGCAGTACTCCTACGAGCAGTACTTC

D gene: TRBD1
J gene: TRBJ2-1
clone size: few
V gene: TRBV11-2
CDR3 protein: CASSLEGQGNNEQFF
CDR3 DNA: TGTGCCAGCAGCTTAGAGGGACAGGGGAACAATGAGCAGTTCTTC

D gene: -
J gene: TRBJ2-1
clone size: -
V gene: TRBV2
CDR3 protein: CARRDYNEQFF
CDR3 DNA: TGTGCCCGGCGGGACTACAATGAGCAGTTCTTC

D gene: -
J gene: TRBJ2-6
clone size: few
V gene: TRBV18
CDR3 protein: CASSQTEPGANVLTF
CDR3 DNA: TGTGCCAGCTCACAAACGGAGCCTGGGGCCAACGTCCTGACTTTC

D gene: -
J gene: TRBJ1-2
clone size: -
V gene: TRBV4-1
CDR3 protein: CASSRPAQGDYGYTF
CDR3 DNA: TGCGCCAGCAGCCGACCGGCTCAGGGAGACTATGGCTACACCTTC

D gene: -
J gene: TRBJ2-5
clone size: -
V gene: TRBV11-2
CDR3 protein: CASSLTNSQETQYF
CDR3 DNA: TGTGCCAGCAGCTTAACCAACTCGCAAGAGACCCAGTACTTC

D gene: TRBD2
J gene: TRBJ2-1
clone size: -
V gene: TRBV10-3
CDR3 protein: CATSWSGADEQFF
CDR3 DNA: TGTGCCACCTCATGGAGCGGGGCCGATGAGCAGTTCTTC

D gene: -
J gene: TRBJ2-7
clone size: many
V gene: TRBV25-1
CDR3 protein: CASSQVDFRYEQYF
CDR3 DNA: TGTGCCAGCAGTCAGGTAGACTTCCGATACGAGCAGTACTTC

D gene: -
J gene: TRBJ1-3
clone size: -
V gene: TRBV5-6
CDR3 protein: CASKRSSGNTIYF
CDR3 DNA: TGTGCCAGCAAACGGAGCTCTGGAAACACCATATATTTT

D gene: -
J gene: TRBJ1-1
clone size: once
V gene: TRBV19
CDR3 protein: CASSSTEGPNEAFF
CDR3 DNA: TGTGCCAGTAGTAGTACAGAGGGACCAAATGAAGCTTTCTTT

D gene: -
J gene: TRBJ2-1
clone size: -
V gene: TRBV10-1
CDR3 protein: CASSDPVYNEQFF
CDR3 DNA: TGCGCCAGCAGTGATCCAGTATACAATGAGCAGTTCTTC

D gene: TRBD2
J gene: TRBJ2-3
clone size: many
V gene: TRBV4-2
CDR3 protein: CASSQASGRGSDTQYF
CDR3 DNA: TGTGCCAGCAGCCAGGCTAGCGGGAGGGGGTCAGATACGCAGTATTTT

D gene: -
J gene: TRBJ1-2
clone size: -
V gene: TRBV7-8
CDR3 protein: CASSLAGSTNYGYTF
CDR3 DNA: TGTGCCAGCAGCTTAGCAGGCAGTACTAACTATGGCTACACCTTC

D gene: -
J gene: TRBJ2-3
clone size: -
V gene: TRBV11-2
CDR3 protein: CASSYRRGRAQDTQYF
CDR3 DNA: TGTGCCAGCAGCTACAGGAGGGGGAGAGCCCAAGATACGCAGTATTTT

D gene: -
J gene: TRBJ2-3
clone size: many
V gene: TRBV19
CDR3 protein: CASSLWSLDTQYF
CDR3 DNA: TGTGCCAGTAGCCTCTGGTCCCTAGATACGCAGTATTTT

D gene: TRBD2
J gene: TRBJ2-1
clone size: few
V gene: TRBV2
CDR3 protein: CASSEVEKRGEQFF
CDR3 DNA: TGTGCCAGCAGTGAAGTTGAAAAGCGGGGTGAGCAGTTCTTC

D gene: -
J gene: TRBJ2-7
clone size: -
V gene: TRBV6-1
CDR3 protein: CASSENRRDEQYF
CDR3 DNA: TGTGCCAGCAGTGAAAATCGGCGGGACGAGCAGTACTTC

D gene: TRBD1
J gene: TRBJ2-1
clone size: -
V gene: TRBV25-1
CDR3 protein: CASSDLQGGSYNEQFF
CDR3 DNA: TGTGCCAGCAGTGACCTACAGGGGGGCTCCTACAATGAGCAGTTCTTC

D gene: -
J gene: TRBJ2-3
clone size: -
V gene: TRBV9
CDR3 protein: CASSKTGTSTDTQYF
CDR3 DNA: TGTGCCAGCAGCAAAACCGGGACTAGCACAGATACGCAGTATTTT

D gene: TRBD1
J gene: TRBJ2-5
clone size: -
V gene: TRBV2
CDR3 protein: CASSGGQGQETQYF
CDR3 DNA: TGTGCCAGCAGCGGGGGACAGGGCCAAGAGACCCAGTACTTC

D gene: TRBD2
J gene: TRBJ2-7
clone size: many
V gene: TRBV29-1
CDR3 protein: CSVVGAGAGNEQYF
CDR3 DNA: TGCAGCGTTGTAGGAGCGGGAGCGGGAAACGAGCAGTACTTC

D gene: -
J gene: TRBJ2-1
clone size: -
V gene: TRBV5-4
CDR3 protein: CASSFSYNEQFF
CDR3 DNA: TGTGCCAGCAGCTTCTCCTACAATGAGCAGTTCTTC

D gene: TRBD2
J gene: TRBJ2-7
clone size: -
V gene: TRBV10-3
CDR3 protein: CAITAGAGGISYEQYF
CDR3 DNA: TGTGCCATCACCGCGGGCGCGGGAGGGATCTCCTACGAGCAGTACTTC

D gene: TRBD2
J gene: TRBJ2-1
clone size: -
V gene: TRBV2
CDR3 protein: CARGGAGAYNEQFF
CDR3 DNA: TGTGCCAGGGGTGGGGCGGGAGCCTACAATGAGCAGTTCTTC

D gene: -
J gene: TRBJ2-1
clone size: -
V gene: TRBV2
CDR3 protein: CASSEVAGTYNEQFF
CDR3 DNA: TGTGCCAGCAGTGAGGTGGCGGGTACCTACAATGAGCAGTTCTTC

D gene: TRBD2
J gene: TRBJ2-1
clone size: -
V gene: TRBV6-4
CDR3 protein: CASSDGAGGPDEQFF
CDR3 DNA: TGTGCCAGCAGTGACGGAGCGGGAGGGCCGGATGAGCAGTTCTTC

D gene: -
J gene: TRBJ1-5
clone size: -
V gene: TRBV2
CDR3 protein: CASSEGPIRGNQPQHF
CDR3 DNA: TGTGCCAGCAGTGAAGGGCCTATTAGGGGCAATCAGCCCCAGCATTTT

D gene: TRBD1
J gene: TRBJ2-6
clone size: -
V gene: TRBV5-1
CDR3 protein: CASSTGQGMKSGANVLTF
CDR3 DNA: TGCGCCAGCAGCACTGGACAGGGTATGAAATCTGGGGCCAACGTCCTGACTTTC

D gene: -
J gene: TRBJ1-2
clone size: -
V gene: TRBV6-5
CDR3 protein: CASSYSGRPDYGYTF
CDR3 DNA: TGTGCCAGCAGTTACTCGGGGCGTCCAGACTATGGCTACACCTTC

D gene: TRBD1
J gene: TRBJ1-3
clone size: few
V gene: TRBV15
CDR3 protein: CATSRGTGTDTIYF
CDR3 DNA: TGTGCCACCAGCAGGGGGACAGGGACGGACACCATATATTTT

D gene: TRBD1
J gene: TRBJ1-4
clone size: -
V gene: TRBV6-1
CDR3 protein: CASSEESGTGNEKLFF
CDR3 DNA: TGTGCCAGCAGTGAAGAGTCCGGGACAGGGAATGAAAAACTGTTTTTT